These 10 T cell receptor beta chains originate from one sample sequenced in a study of response to subunit inactivated influenza vaccine. In TCRdb, the RT-PCR reads were re-called with MiXCR into one record per CDR3 protein. The data show more than 550,000 distinct CDR3 sequences, about 12% seen once. This material consisted of PBMCs from blood, taken on the day of vaccination. The receptor set was obtained from a man aged 50-59 years who received an inactivated influenza vaccine.

This clonotype was detected ten times or more. This sequence joins TRBV29-1 and TRBJ2-7; TRBD1 agrees at 7 bases. Germline V gene lookup returns CDR1 SQVTM and CDR2 ANQGSEA. The CDR3 length is 13 residues. With V trimmed by 3 bases and J by 3 bases, 5 bases remained unmatched. Here the CDR3 DNA reads TGCAGCGTTGATATAGGGGGCAACTACGAGCAGTACTTC. Translating it yields CSVDIGGNYEQYF.

This clonotype appeared a few times. This sequence joins TRBV5-1 and TRBJ2-7, with TRBD1 as a possible D gene (6 bases). Germline loops: CDR1 SGHRS, CDR2 YFSETQ. CDR3 length: 15 residues. The V end lost 0 bases, the J end lost 5 bases, and 15 bases lay between the germline ends. The CDR3 loop reads CASSLVGQGFDEQYF. CDR3 DNA sequence: TGCGCCAGCAGCTTGGTAGGGCAGGGGTTTGACGAGCAGTACTTC.

This clonotype came up many times. The chain combines TRBV5-1 with TRBJ1-6; a weak D match, TRBD1 (6 bases). CDR3 size: 13 residues. The germline CDR1 and CDR2 sequences are SGHRS and YFSETQ. Trimming stripped 0 bases from V and 8 bases from J, with 6 bases between. CDR3 protein: CASSLGTDSPLHF. The CDR3 DNA is TGCGCCAGCAGCTTGGGGACAGATTCACCCCTCCACTTT.

This clonotype was seen only a few times. The chain is built from TRBV3-1 and TRBJ2-1; 10 bases agree with TRBD2. CDR1 and CDR2 (germline): LGHDT, YNNKEL (reference sequence). The length of the CDR3 is 16 residues. The V and J ends lost 4 bases and 0 bases, in that order; junction bases with no gene match: 3. The CDR3 DNA is TGTGCCAGCAGCCCACTAGCGGGGATCTCCTACAATGAGCAGTTCTTC. Its protein is CASSPLAGISYNEQFF.

The table lists this clonotype with many counts. The chain has TRBV5-1 and TRBJ2-1; D is unresolved. The CDR3 runs to 15 residues. V was pared by 0 bases and J by 8 bases, with 15 bases between. Germline values: CDR1 SGHRS, CDR2 YFSETQ. The CDR3, as DNA: TGCGCCAGCAGCTTGGATGCGGCCCCTTTTGATGAGCAGTTCTTC. Amino acid sequence: CASSLDAAPFDEQFF.

This clonotype was counted ten times or more. The chain employs TRBV12-3 or TRBV12-4 and TRBJ2-5; weak D call: TRBD2 (6 bases). V shed 5 bases and J shed 2 bases, with 12 bases lying between them. The CDR3 covers 14 residues. CDR3 DNA sequence: TGTGCCAGCAGTCGACTAGTGAAACAAGAGACCCAGTACTTC. It encodes CASSRLVKQETQYF.

The chain carries TRBV19 and TRBJ1-2; D is ambiguous. The CDR3 is 13 amino acids. Germline CDR1 is LNHDA and CDR2 is SQIVND (reference sequence). V lost 3 bases to trimming and J lost 7 bases, with 12 bases between them. CDR3 sequence: CASSISLPGGYTF. The DNA of the CDR3 is TGTGCCAGTAGTATCAGCCTCCCGGGTGGCTACACCTTC.

V is TRBV7-8 and J is TRBJ1-2; TRBD1 agrees at 9 bases. Trimming took 5 bases from V and 8 from J; bases not matched to a gene: 12. Looked up from germline, CDR1 is SGHVS and CDR2 is FQNEAQ. The CDR3 is 15 amino acids. CDR3 in amino acids: CASSLLGQGRGGYTF. The DNA of the CDR3 is TGTGCCAGCAGCCTCCTGGGACAGGGAAGAGGGGGCTACACCTTC.

This clonotype was seen a handful of times. The V gene is TRBV5-1, the J gene TRBJ1-4, with TRBD1 as a possible D gene (5 bases). Trimming removed 3 bases from V and 8 bases from J, with 8 bases in between. Germline CDR1 is SGHRS and CDR2 is YFSETQ. This CDR3 comprises 12 residues. The CDR3 sequence: CASSSGNEKLFF. CDR3 DNA sequence: TGCGCCAGCAGCTCAGGGAACGAAAAACTGTTTTTT.

The rearrangement joins TRBV12-3 or TRBV12-4 to TRBJ2-1; 9 bases fit TRBD1. V was pared by 7 bases and J by 8 bases, with 12 bases of the junction left unmatched. The CDR3 is 15 residues long. CDR3 residues: CASTLDRGVIDEQFF. CDR3 bases: TGTGCCAGCACCTTAGACAGGGGGGTTATCGATGAGCAGTTCTTC.